Presented here are 11 T cell receptor beta chains from one specimen sequenced in a study of T cells expressing NK-cell markers. TCRdb reworked the 5' RACE reads into one entry per CDR3 protein, no DNA. The sample holds about 150,000 distinct CDR3 sequences. The sequenced sample was blood T cells: a sorted CD56 or NKG2C T cell subset, CD4+ or CD8+ T cells, or bulk PBMC T cells (not recorded which). These receptors originate from a man between 18 and 29 years old in good health.

The chain's CDR3 is CSVASSTSYEQYF. J is TRBJ2-7 and V is TRBV29-1; TCRdb returns TRBD2, unconfirmable since there is no DNA. From germline, CDR1 is SQVTM and CDR2 ANQGSEA. The CDR3 has 13 residues.

The V and J genes are TRBV14 and TRBJ2-7; the D gene TCRdb calls, TRBD1, cannot be checked with no DNA. This CDR3 spans 14 amino acids. CDR1 is SGHDN and CDR2 is FVKESK in the germline V gene. The CDR3 sequence is CASSPLGQALEQYF.

The chain combines TRBV7-2 with TRBJ1-1; with no DNA, the TCRdb D assignment of TRBD1 cannot be verified. The CDR3 totals 15 residues. CDR1 is SGHTA and CDR2 is FQGNSA in the germline V gene. The CDR3: CASSLAAGTGDEAFF.

The CDR3 loop is CSASGLPYTGELFF. The chain carries TRBV20-1 and TRBJ2-2; without DNA, the TCRdb call of TRBD2 cannot be checked. The germline CDR1 and CDR2 sequences are DFQATT and SNEGSKA (reference sequence). CDR3 length: 14 residues.

The gene calls are TRBV29-1 and TRBJ1-1. Germline CDR1 and CDR2: SQVTM and ANQGSEA. CDR3 length: 11 amino acids. The CDR3 is CSVGESAEAFF.

The chain uses TRBV29-1 and TRBJ2-7; TCRdb indicates TRBD2, and absent DNA this call remains unverified. The CDR3 extends over 11 amino acids. Germline V gives CDR1 SQVTM, CDR2 ANQGSEA. CDR3 in amino acids: CSVGVGGEQYF.

This CDR3 reads CASSVFPGPTAHNEQFF. The gene calls are TRBV9 and TRBJ2-1; TCRdb reports TRBD1, a call that lacks DNA to check it against. This CDR3 region has 17 residues. Per the germline V gene, CDR1 is SGDLS and CDR2 is YYNGEE.

The chain joins TRBV5-1 to TRBJ1-2; the TRBD1 assignment by TCRdb is unverifiable without DNA. CDR1 is SGHRS and CDR2 is YFSETQ in the germline V gene. The CDR3 runs to 16 residues. The CDR3 reads CASSLFGQEIDYGYTF.

The chain employs TRBV30 and TRBJ1-1. The CDR3 contains 14 residues. Germline V CDR1 and CDR2: GTSNPN, SVGIG (reference sequence). CDR3: CAWSVHRADTEAFF.

J is TRBJ1-2 and V is TRBV27; TCRdb's D gene call, TRBD1, goes unchecked for lack of DNA. Looked up from germline, CDR1 is MNHEY and CDR2 is SMNVEV (reference sequence). CDR3 length: 14 amino acids. The CDR3 sequence is CASSLASTGVGYTF.

The CDR3 loop is CASRPRLATSGELFF. The genes are TRBV7-9 and TRBJ2-2; TCRdb's assignment of TRBD2 cannot be checked, as there is no DNA. CDR3 size: 15 residues. Looked up from germline, CDR1 is SEHNR and CDR2 is FQNEAQ (reference sequence).